These 29 T cell receptor beta chains originate from one sample sequenced in a study of Graves' ophthalmopathy and Graves' hyperthyroidism. TCR beta CDR3 amplification used RNA transcripts. Scientists carried out first-round RT-PCR using HTBI primers and then a second-round multiplex PCR. TCRdb recomputed calls from the multiplex PCR reads with MiXCR, one row per CDR3 protein. Among about 740,000 distinct CDR3 sequences listed, roughly 40% were seen once. The material sequenced was peripheral blood. These receptors were collected from an adult man with Graves' ophthalmopathy.

This clonotype was seen only a few times. This sequence joins TRBV7-9 and TRBJ1-1; D is unclear. V was clipped by 5 bases and J by 3 bases, with 13 bases between them. CDR3 size: 14 residues. Germline V gene sequence: CDR1 SEHNR, CDR2 FQNEAQ (reference sequence). As DNA, the CDR3 is TGTGCCAGCAGCGCGGACGGCTGGTACACTGAAGCTTTCTTT. It yields the protein CASSADGWYTEAFF.

This clonotype was found a few times. The genes are TRBV7-8 and TRBJ1-2, with D maybe TRBD1 (6 bases). Germline V gene data show CDR1 as SGHVS and CDR2 as FQNEAQ. The V gene lost 1 base and the J gene lost 7 bases, with 13 bases spanning the gap. CDR3 length: 14 amino acids. This CDR3 reads CASSLGSPGVGYTF. The CDR3 nucleotides read TGTGCCAGCAGCTTAGGATCTCCAGGGGTTGGCTACACCTTC.

This clonotype has just one count. This sequence joins TRBV24-1 and TRBJ1-5; the D is unclear. The CDR3 length is 14 residues. Germline CDR1 and CDR2: KGHDR and SFDVKD. This CDR3 is CARPYISGNQPQHF. CDR3 DNA: TGTGCTAGACCCTATATCTCGGGCAATCAGCCCCAGCATTTT.

V and J are TRBV7-9 and TRBJ2-7; 8 bases map to TRBD2. The CDR3 covers 15 residues. CDR1 and CDR2 (germline): SEHNR, FQNEAQ (reference sequence). The ends lost 4 bases at V and 0 bases at J; junction bases unmatched: 5. The CDR3 region is CASSSVAGSSYEQYF. In DNA, the CDR3 is TGTGCCAGCAGCTCCGTAGCGGGAAGCTCCTACGAGCAGTACTTC.

Note on this clonotype: Just one base apart from a much larger clone, this may be a read error. The V and J genes are TRBV5-1 and TRBJ1-1; no firm D call. Germline-derived CDR1 and CDR2 are SGHRS and YFSETQ. V was cut by 0 bases and J by 4 bases, with 16 bases left in between. This CDR3 has 16 amino acids. The CDR3 is CASSLGQTKRSTEAFF. The CDR3 DNA sequence: TGCGCCAGCAGCTTGGGGCAGACGAAACGTAGCACTGAAGCTTTCTTT.

V usage is TRBV19 and J usage is TRBJ1-5, with 8 bases aligning to TRBD1. The CDR3 consists of 14 residues. Looked up from germline, CDR1 is LNHDA and CDR2 is SQIVND (reference sequence). V trimming: 4 bases; J trimming: 4 bases; junction bases outside the gene matches: 3. The CDR3 bases are TGTGCCAGTAGTAGGAGGACAGGGAATCAGCCCCAGCATTTT. Translated: CASSRRTGNQPQHF.

This clonotype was recorded a few times. The gene calls are TRBV7-9 and TRBJ1-5, with 7 nucleotides matching TRBD1. Per the germline V gene, CDR1 is SEHNR and CDR2 is FQNEAQ (reference sequence). Trimming removed 5 bases from V and 6 bases from J; junction bases left unmatched: 10. The CDR3 loop spans 15 amino acids. CDR3 in DNA: TGTGCCAGCAGCCACGGACAGGACTCTTTTCAGCCCCAGCATTTT. Its protein is CASSHGQDSFQPQHF.

This clonotype appeared a few times. This rearrangement joins TRBV29-1 to TRBJ1-1, with D hard to call. This CDR3 comprises 15 residues. Deletions cut 7 bases from V and 1 base from J, with 19 bases between. Germline V gene lookup returns CDR1 SQVTM and CDR2 ANQGSEA. CDR3 sequence reads: CSGRPGTMGNTEAFF. Written as DNA, the CDR3 is TGCAGCGGACGCCCTGGTACTATGGGGAACACTGAAGCTTTCTTT.

The chain has TRBV4-3 and TRBJ1-6; D is possibly TRBD1 (5 bases). V gave up 4 bases and J gave up 6 bases, with 13 bases separating them. This CDR3 is 15 amino acids long. The germline V gene encodes CDR1 LGHNA and CDR2 YSLEER. The CDR3 loop reads CASSPGSLINSPLHF. The CDR3 DNA follows: TGCGCCAGCAGCCCAGGGTCCCTCATTAATTCACCCCTCCACTTT.

Ten or more counts support this clonotype. The chain is built from TRBV9 and TRBJ1-1, with TRBD1 identical over 9 bases. The CDR3 consists of 15 residues. The germline CDR1 and CDR2 sequences are SGDLS and YYNGEE. J lost 5 bases, V lost 7 bases, and 12 bases had no gene match. CDR3 coding DNA: TGTGCCAGCTCACCGGAAAGGACAGGGGTGACTGAAGCTTTCTTT. It codes for CASSPERTGVTEAFF.

This clonotype was recorded many times. The chain uses TRBV29-1 and TRBJ1-2; 9 nucleotides agree with TRBD1. The CDR3 runs 14 residues. The J segment lost 6 bases and the V segment lost 6 bases, leaving 11 bases of the junction unmatched. Germline CDR1 and CDR2: SQVTM and ANQGSEA. CDR3 bases: TGCAGCGTGGTCGCAGACAGGGGGACGGATGGCTACACCTTC. This gives the protein CSVVADRGTDGYTF.

V is TRBV20-1 and J is TRBJ2-3; D is possibly TRBD1 (7 bases). V was cut by 1 base and J by 11 bases, with 16 bases left in between. CDR3 length: 13 residues. Germline CDR1 DFQATT, CDR2 SNEGSKA (reference sequence). DNA for the CDR3: TGCAGTGCTAGAGTGGGACAGCGGGTATGGCAGTATTTT. As protein: CSARVGQRVWQYF.

The V call is TRBV11-2, the J call TRBJ2-7, with 8 bases matching TRBD1. The CDR3 is 15 residues long. V lost 0 bases and J lost 6; bases outside the gene matches: 7. Germline assignment: CDR1 SGHAT and CDR2 FQNNGV. CDR3 bases: TGTGCCAGCAGCTTAGATAGGACAGGGCTTGGCGAGCAGTACTTC. Translation gives CASSLDRTGLGEQYF. The full variable domain, rest sourced from reference TRBV11-2 and TRBJ2-7, is EAGVAQSPRYKIIEKRQSVAFWCNPISGHATLYWYQQILGQGPKLLIQFQNNGVVDDSQLPKDRFSAERLKGVDSTLKIQPAKLEDSAVYLCASSLDRTGLGEQYFGPGTRLTVT.

V usage is TRBV4-3 and J usage is TRBJ1-5, with unresolved D. Between the trimmed V and J ends, which lost 1 base and 2 bases, there was a span of 9 bases. Germline CDR1 reads LGHNA; CDR2 reads YSLEER. The CDR3 runs 15 residues. CDR3 sequence reads: CASSQGPLGNQPQHF. The CDR3 DNA is TGCGCCAGCAGCCAAGGGCCTTTGGGCAATCAGCCCCAGCATTTT.

This clonotype was recorded a few times. This sequence joins TRBV12-3 or TRBV12-4 and TRBJ1-1; no clear D gene. The germline V and J ends were trimmed by 2 bases and 4 bases, with 8 bases remaining between them. The CDR3 contains 13 residues. CDR3 protein: CASSLKWGTEAFF. DNA for the CDR3: TGTGCCAGCAGTTTAAAATGGGGCACTGAAGCTTTCTTT.

This clonotype occurred many times. The V and J genes are TRBV10-2 and TRBJ1-5, with 12 bases that match TRBD1. CDR1 is WSHSY and CDR2 is SAAADI in the germline V gene. The CDR3 contains 15 residues. Germline trimming cut 4 bases from V and 7 bases from J; bases unmatched to any gene: 5. The CDR3: CASSAPGQGAQPQHF. As DNA, the CDR3 is TGCGCCAGCAGTGCCCCGGGACAGGGGGCCCAGCCCCAGCATTTT.

The chain couples TRBV7-9 to TRBJ2-2; D is uncertain. This CDR3 has 15 amino acids. In germline, CDR1 is SEHNR, CDR2 FQNEAQ (reference sequence). With 3 bases removed from V and 5 bases from J, the gap between germline ends came to 13 bases. This CDR3 reads CASSLEGRRTGELFF. The CDR3 DNA reads TGTGCCAGCAGCTTGGAAGGGCGACGGACCGGGGAGCTGTTTTTT.

This clonotype was recorded only once. The chain uses TRBV24-1 and TRBJ1-6; D gene uncertain. Germline V lookup: CDR1 KGHDR, CDR2 SFDVKD. The CDR3 sequence is 14 residues long. The V and J ends lost 4 bases and 5 bases respectively, with 8 bases between them. The DNA for the CDR3 is TGTGCCACCAGTGAGGCCGCTGATAATTCACCCCTCCACTTT. As protein: CATSEAADNSPLHF.

J is TRBJ1-5 and V is TRBV25-1; D gene ambiguous. This CDR3 region has 13 residues. Germline V gives CDR1 MGHDK, CDR2 SYGVNS. Trimming left V 10 bases short and J 2 bases short, with 12 bases between. DNA for the CDR3: TGTGCCATTTCGATGGGCCGCAATCAGCCCCAGCATTTT. Translated: CAISMGRNQPQHF.

The chain is built from TRBV25-1 and TRBJ2-2; D unclear. Trimming took 3 bases from V and 2 from J, leaving 10 bases between them. The V gene's germline CDR1 is MGHDK and CDR2 SYGVNS. The CDR3 has 15 amino acids. DNA for the CDR3: TGTGCCAGCAGTGATACGCAGACCAACACCGGGGAGCTGTTTTTT. Residues: CASSDTQTNTGELFF.

The chain is built from TRBV7-8 and TRBJ1-6; 12 nucleotides agree with TRBD1. The CDR3 is 17 amino acids. Germline values: CDR1 SGHVS, CDR2 FQNEAQ. The J segment lost 7 bases and the V segment lost 3 bases, leaving 7 bases of the junction unmatched. CDR3 nucleotides: TGTGCCAGCAGCTTGTGGGGACAGGGGGCTAGAAATTCACCCCTCCACTTT. Protein: CASSLWGQGARNSPLHF.

This clonotype was counted many times. This chain uses TRBV20-1 with TRBJ1-2; 10 bases fit TRBD1. The CDR3 contains 16 residues. Germline CDR1 is DFQATT and CDR2 is SNEGSKA (reference sequence). Trimming removed 6 bases from V and 6 bases from J; junction bases left unmatched: 16. The CDR3: CSALRGTGAIRDGYTF. The CDR3 bases are TGCAGTGCCCTCCGTGGGACAGGGGCAATCAGGGATGGCTACACCTTC.

This clonotype was picked up one time. This sequence joins TRBV7-9 and TRBJ1-5; the D gene is possibly TRBD1 (5 bases). V was shortened by 5 bases and J by 6 bases, with 14 bases between the two germline ends. This CDR3 has 14 amino acids. CDR1 SEHNR and CDR2 FQNEAQ come from the germline V gene (reference sequence). In DNA form, the CDR3 reads TGTGCCAGCAGCCGGGACGGCACCGCTCAGCCCCAGCATTTT. This sequence encodes CASSRDGTAQPQHF.

This clonotype was seen repeatedly, ten times or more. The chain links TRBV5-1 to TRBJ1-6; D unresolved. Trimming took 2 bases from V and 8 from J, leaving 8 bases between them. Germline assignment: CDR1 SGHRS and CDR2 YFSETQ. The CDR3 is 13 residues long. The CDR3 coding sequence is TGCGCCAGCAGCTTCGGACCTGATTCACCCCTCCACTTT. The encoded protein is CASSFGPDSPLHF.

The V call is TRBV10-3, the J call TRBJ1-1; 9 nucleotides match TRBD1. The CDR3 covers 14 residues. V was clipped by 10 bases and J by 10 bases; unmatched bases: 16. Germline CDR1 and CDR2: ENHRY and SYGVKD. CDR3 in amino acids: CASRVTGGNEGAFF. CDR3 coding DNA: TGTGCCAGCAGAGTGACAGGGGGAAATGAGGGAGCTTTCTTT.

This clonotype came up many times. The chain couples TRBV7-9 to TRBJ2-6, with D possibly TRBD1 on 5 matching bases. V was pared by 4 bases and J by 0 bases, with 10 bases between. Germline loops: CDR1 SEHNR, CDR2 FQNEAQ (reference sequence). There are 16 residues in the CDR3. The CDR3 DNA reads as TGTGCCAGCAGCTCGAACAGGATCTCTGGGGCCAACGTCCTGACTTTC. As protein: CASSSNRISGANVLTF.

This clonotype was seen repeatedly, ten times or more. The genes are TRBV11-2 and TRBJ1-2; D gene uncertain. The V gene lost 6 bases and the J gene lost 3 bases, with 5 bases spanning the gap. The CDR3 contains 11 residues. Germline V gives CDR1 SGHAT, CDR2 FQNNGV. CDR3 loop: CASRVDYGYTF. The CDR3 DNA reads as TGTGCCAGCAGGGTCGACTATGGCTACACCTTC.

The J gene is TRBJ2-7, the V gene TRBV2; D remains ambiguous. V dropped 7 bases and J dropped 3 bases, with 19 bases sitting between them. The CDR3 is 15 amino acids. CDR1 is SNHLY, CDR2 FYNNEI, per germline. The CDR3, as DNA: TGTGCCAGCATGGGAAGGACGTTGGGAAACTACGAGCAGTACTTC. Translating it yields CASMGRTLGNYEQYF. Looking up the rest from reference TRBV2 and TRBJ2-7 gives the full variable domain: EPEVTQTPSHQVTQMGQEVILRCVPISNHLYFYWYRQILGQKVEFLVSFYNNEISEKSEIFDDQFSVERPDGSNFTLKIRSTKLEDSAMYFCASMGRTLGNYEQYFGPGTRLTVT.

The V call is TRBV7-9, the J call TRBJ1-1, with a weak D call TRBD1 (6 bases). V lost 4 bases, J lost 6 bases, and 21 bases lay in between. The CDR3 extends over 16 amino acids. Germline loops: CDR1 SEHNR, CDR2 FQNEAQ (reference sequence). The CDR3 DNA reads TGTGCCAGCAGCTACCCGCGGACAGTCGGTAGACCTGAAGCTTTCTTT. Translating gives CASSYPRTVGRPEAFF.